The entry below gives a single T cell receptor (beta chain) sequence along with its context. No antigen is known for it. The J segment lost 6 bases and the V segment lost 5 bases, leaving 2 bases of the junction unmatched. The length of the CDR3 is 12 residues. Germline V gene sequence: CDR1 SGHVS, CDR2 FNYEAQ. This entry is derived from a study of shared clonotypes between healthy human individuals. Researchers ran the assay at a deep level. The input for sorted-subset replicate PCRs was about 0.2 ug DNA, about 30,000 T cell genomes. Assay used: immunoSEQ multiplex PCR; TCRdb lists only in-frame clones, some missing. The sample carries 2 million to 2.5 million clones, 92% recorded once. Study results and caveats: Depth of sequencing was expected to influence donor clonotype sharing.

The V and J genes are TRBV7-6 and TRBJ2-3, with 7 bases that match TRBD1. Sequenced material: naive CD4+ T cells from PBMCs. Documented subset: CD45RA+ positively selected. The clonotype originates from a man aged 18 to 30 in good health. Some clones in this sample may be carry-over from other donors' samples. The CDR3 nucleotides are TGTGCCAGCAGCCAACAGGGGGATACGCAGTATTTT. This encodes CASSQQGDTQYF.